A selection of T cell receptor beta chains follows, all from one sample in a study of technical replicates of blood from a handful of donors. Assay used: immunoSEQ multiplex PCR; TCRdb lists only in-frame clones, some missing. In the table there are 45,000 to 60,000 clones, approximately 90% of which are singletons. The material sequenced was PBMCs. These receptor sequences come from a human donor in good health. Some clones in this sample may be carry-over from other donors' samples. Each CDR3 is given with its conserved first and last residue. The D gene is left open where the match is weak. A clone size is listed for some rows: how often the clone was seen (once, few, many), or a class if it is expanded.

j_call clone_size d_call v_call cdr3_nt cdr3_aa
TRBJ2-2 NA NA TRBV7-7 TGTGCCAGCAGCCCTACAGGCTTATCCGGGGAGCTGTTTTTT CASSPTGLSGELFF
TRBJ1-2 NA TRBD1 TRBV27 TGTGCCAGCAGTTTATCGATGGGCCAGGGGGCACGCTACACCTTC CASSLSMGQGARYTF
TRBJ2-7 NA TRBD1 TRBV2 TGTGCCAGCAAGGAGGGGACAGGGAGCTCCTACGAGCAGTACTTC CASKEGTGSSYEQYF
TRBJ1-1 NA TRBD1 TRBV14 TGTGCCAGCAGCCACGAACAGGGGTTGCCGAGGACTGAAGCTTTCTTT CASSHEQGLPRTEAFF
TRBJ2-5 NA TRBD2 TRBV4-1 TGCGCCAGCAGCCAAGATCACAGCGGGGGTAACCAAGAGACCCAGTACTTC CASSQDHSGGNQETQYF
TRBJ1-2 NA NA TRBV7-9 TGTGCCAGCAGTCAGGGGCCATTCTATGGCTACACCTTC CASSQGPFYGYTF
TRBJ2-7 NA TRBD2 TRBV6-5 TGTGCCAGCAGTTACGGGCTAGCGGACTACGAGCAGTACTTC CASSYGLADYEQYF
TRBJ1-2 NA TRBD1 TRBV4-1 TGCGCCAGCAGCCAGGGGACAGGGGTTGGTGGCTACACCTTC CASSQGTGVGGYTF
TRBJ1-5 few NA TRBV6-1 TGTGCCAGCATCCTGGGTTCGGGGGTTGTCCAGCCCCAGCATTTT CASILGSGVVQPQHF
TRBJ1-1 NA NA TRBV4-2 TGTGCCAGCAGCCAAGATGGGGGGGCAGGAGGGTACACTGAAGCTTTCTTT CASSQDGGAGGYTEAFF
TRBJ2-4 NA NA TRBV15 TGTGCCACCAGCAGCTGGAGAACAGGGAGGGACATTCAGTACTTC CATSSWRTGRDIQYF
TRBJ1-6 NA NA TRBV10-1 TGCGCCAGCAGTGAAGGGAGACCAAATTCACCCCTCCACTTT CASSEGRPNSPLHF
TRBJ2-1 NA NA TRBV7-9 TGTGCCAGCAGCTCCCCAAATGAGCAGTTCTTC CASSSPNEQFF
TRBJ1-5 NA NA TRBV5-6 TGTGCCAGCAGCTTGGGACAGGTTAGCAATCAGCCCCAGCATTTT CASSLGQVSNQPQHF
TRBJ2-1 NA TRBD2 TRBV2 TGTGCCAGCAGTGTGGCTAGCGGGAGATACAATGAGCAGTTCTTC CASSVASGRYNEQFF
TRBJ1-2 few NA TRBV4-1 TGCGCCAGCAGCCAAACACAGGGTAGTTACTATGGCTACACCTTC CASSQTQGSYYGYTF
TRBJ2-6 NA NA TRBV5-1 TGCGCCAGCAGCTTGGGGCAAACTGGGGCCAACGTCCTGACTTTC CASSLGQTGANVLTF
TRBJ2-1 NA TRBD2 TRBV15 TGTGCCACCAGCAGGCCTAGCGGGAGCTCCTACAATGAGCAGTTCTTC CATSRPSGSSYNEQFF
TRBJ2-5 NA TRBD2 TRBV7-9 TGTGCCAGCAGCTTTGGGACTAGCGGGGGCCACCCCAGGGGAGAGACCCAGTACTTC CASSFGTSGGHPRGETQYF
TRBJ2-1 NA NA TRBV14 TGTGCCAGCAGCCAAGAGGGGGGGCTGGGCGATGAGCAGTTCTTC CASSQEGGLGDEQFF
TRBJ1-2 NA TRBD1 TRBV7-2 TGTGCCAGCAGCTTAGAGGGGGCCCTTGGCTACACCTTC CASSLEGALGYTF
TRBJ1-5 NA TRBD1 TRBV27 TGTGCCAGCAGGCCCACAGGGGAGAATCAGCCCCAGCATTTT CASRPTGENQPQHF
TRBJ2-3 NA TRBD2 TRBV29-1 TGCAGCGTTGAGGGGGAGGGAACGCAGTATTTT CSVEGEGTQYF
TRBJ2-5 few NA TRBV27 TGTGCCAGCAGGGAGGGAGGAAAGACCCAGTACTTC CASREGGKTQYF
TRBJ1-2 NA NA TRBV7-9 TGTGCCAGCAGCTTAGAGGAGGGGACGTATGGCTACACCTTC CASSLEEGTYGYTF
TRBJ2-7 NA TRBD2 TRBV19 TGTGCCAGTAGTACCTCTCTACTAGCGGGGGCATACGAGCAGTACTTC CASSTSLLAGAYEQYF
TRBJ1-1 NA TRBD1 TRBV10-3 TGTGCCATCAGTGGGACAGGGGATGGGGCGTCTGAAGCTTTCTTT CAISGTGDGASEAFF
TRBJ2-3 NA NA TRBV4-2 TGTGCCAGCAGCCAAGGTTCAAACACAGATACGCAGTATTTT CASSQGSNTDTQYF
TRBJ1-3 once TRBD1 TRBV25-1 TGTGCCAGCAGCCAAACAGGGGATGGAAACACCATATATTTT CASSQTGDGNTIYF
TRBJ2-7 NA NA TRBV15 TGTGCCACCAGGGGTGGGCTTTACGAGCAGTACTTC CATRGGLYEQYF
TRBJ2-7 NA NA TRBV6-5 TGTGCCAGCAGTTACTTCAGCGGACCGCGATACTTC CASSYFSGPRYF
TRBJ2-5 NA TRBD2 TRBV29-1 TGCAGCGTTGGGGGACTAGCGGGGGCACGCGGCGAGACCCAGTACTTC CSVGGLAGARGETQYF
TRBJ2-7 NA TRBD1 TRBV29-1 TGCAGCGCCCCGGGACAGGGGGCCGGCGAGCAGTACTTC CSAPGQGAGEQYF
TRBJ2-6 NA TRBD2 TRBV18 TGTGCCAGCTCACCCCAACTAGCGGACCGCTCTGGGGCCAACGTCCTGACTTTC CASSPQLADRSGANVLTF
TRBJ2-7 NA TRBD1 TRBV6-5 TGTGCCAGCAGTCCCTCTGGACAGGGATCCTACGAGCAGTACTTC CASSPSGQGSYEQYF
TRBJ2-1 NA NA TRBV4-3 TGCGCCAGCAGCCAAGGGGTTTGGCGCGGTGGGCAGTTCTTC CASSQGVWRGGQFF
TRBJ2-7 NA TRBD1 TRBV5-4 TGTGCCAGCAGCCGGACAGGGGGCGGTGGCTACGAGCAGTACTTC CASSRTGGGGYEQYF
TRBJ2-2 NA TRBD2 TRBV7-3 TGTGCCAGCAGCTCCCATAGCGGGAAGCAAGGCGGGGAGCTGTTTTTT CASSSHSGKQGGELFF
TRBJ1-3 NA NA TRBV4-2 TGTGCCAGCAGCCTCGACCTGATACAGGGAGACGGAAACACCATATATTTT CASSLDLIQGDGNTIYF
TRBJ2-2 once NA TRBV6-5 TGTGCCAGCAGTCAACTGAATGCGAACACCGGGGAGCTGTTTTTT CASSQLNANTGELFF
TRBJ1-1 NA NA TRBV5-1 TGCGCCAGCAGCCCCGCCCTGGGCAGGGGGAACACTGAAGCTTTCTTT CASSPALGRGNTEAFF
TRBJ2-1 NA NA TRBV5-6 TGTGCCAGCAGCTTGGGGTCCCCTACTCGTCGGAATGAGCAGTTCTTC CASSLGSPTRRNEQFF
TRBJ1-5 NA TRBD1 TRBV6-1 TGTGCCAGCAGTGAAGCGGCAGGGGGGTACAATCAGCCCCAGCATTTT CASSEAAGGYNQPQHF
TRBJ1-4 NA NA TRBV21-1 TGTGCCAGCAGCAAAGCTGACAGGGGAGGAACTAATGAAAAACTGTTTTTT CASSKADRGGTNEKLFF
TRBJ1-1 NA NA TRBV6-5 TGTGCCAGCAGTTACCCCGGGGGGGCAGGTAGGGCTTTCTTT CASSYPGGAGRAFF
TRBJ1-2 NA NA TRBV28 TGTGCCAGCAGCGGACGGACATACTATGGCTACACCTTC CASSGRTYYGYTF
TRBJ2-5 NA TRBD2 TRBV6-5 TGTGCCAGCAGGCGCCTAGCGGGAGGGACCCAGTACTTC CASRRLAGGTQYF
TRBJ2-1 NA TRBD2 TRBV5-4 TGTGCCAGCAGCCTACCGGGGGGGACGGAGTACAATGAGCAGTTCTTC CASSLPGGTEYNEQFF
TRBJ2-7 NA TRBD2 TRBV10-3 TGTGCCATCAGTGACCCGGGACTACCTTACGGCGAGCAGTACTTC CAISDPGLPYGEQYF
TRBJ2-1 NA NA TRBV9 TGTGCCAGCAGCGTAGGACCCCACGTGGGGGGTGAGCAGTTCTTC CASSVGPHVGGEQFF
TRBJ2-1 NA NA TRBV6-6 TGTGCCAGCAGTTACCTAGGCGGGCGAGCCCTTGAGCAGTTCTTC CASSYLGGRALEQFF
TRBJ2-1 NA NA TRBV16 TGTGCCAGCACCAAGGGGTCACGTAGCCCCTACAATGAGCAGTTCTTC CASTKGSRSPYNEQFF
TRBJ2-4 once NA TRBV28 TGTGCCAGCAGTAGTGGACAACGCGCCAAAAACATTCAGTACTTC CASSSGQRAKNIQYF
TRBJ1-2 NA NA TRBV5-4 TGTGCCAGCAGCGGGGGGGGACCAGACCCTTATGGCTACACCTTC CASSGGGPDPYGYTF
TRBJ1-3 NA TRBD1 TRBV2 TGTGCCAGCAGGCAGGGGGCCTCTGGAAACACCATATATTTT CASRQGASGNTIYF
TRBJ2-3 NA TRBD1 TRBV7-8 TGTGCCAGCATCCGGACAGGGAACACAGATACGCAGTATTTT CASIRTGNTDTQYF
TRBJ2-7 NA NA TRBV2 TGTGCCAGACAGGGATCCTACGAGCAGTACTTC CARQGSYEQYF